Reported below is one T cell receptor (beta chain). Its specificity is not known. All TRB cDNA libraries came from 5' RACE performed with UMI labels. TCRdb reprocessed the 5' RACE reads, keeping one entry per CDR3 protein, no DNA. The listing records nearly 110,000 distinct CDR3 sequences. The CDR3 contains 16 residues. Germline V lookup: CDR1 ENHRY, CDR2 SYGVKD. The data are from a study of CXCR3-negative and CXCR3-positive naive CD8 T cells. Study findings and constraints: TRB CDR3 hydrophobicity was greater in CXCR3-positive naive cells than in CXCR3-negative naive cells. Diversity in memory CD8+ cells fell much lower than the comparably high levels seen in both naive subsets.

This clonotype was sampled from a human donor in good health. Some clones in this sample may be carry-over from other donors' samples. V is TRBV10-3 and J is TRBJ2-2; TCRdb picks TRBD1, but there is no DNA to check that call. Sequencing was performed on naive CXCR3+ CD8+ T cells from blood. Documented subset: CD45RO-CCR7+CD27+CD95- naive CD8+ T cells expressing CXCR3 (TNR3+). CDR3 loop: CAISGLGGYNTGELFF.